The 30 T cell receptor beta chains reported below all come from one sample, sequenced in a study of Graves' ophthalmopathy and Graves' hyperthyroidism (dated by TCRdb to 2017 to 2018). Reads for this sample came from an Illumina HiSeq 2000. TCR beta CDR3 regions were amplified from RNA transcripts for repertoire sequencing. The first round of RT-PCR was done with HTBI primers and the Qiagen OneStep RT-PCR kit, and was followed by a second round of multiplex PCR, then size selection and purification. The raw public data were reprocessed by TCRdb itself: fastp quality trimming at Q25, MiXCR clonotype calling, in-frame beta chains only. A single entry per CDR3 protein holds the most common genes and DNA from its merged rows. This sample comprises approximately 210,000 distinct CDR3 sequences, about a fifth of them detected only once. The ten largest clones add up to 43% of the sample. Sample: peripheral blood. These receptors were collected from a woman aged 45 to 65 with Graves' ophthalmopathy. Donor details come from another sample of the same person, matched by shared clones.

The chain employs TRBV24-1 and TRBJ2-7, with 8 bases that match TRBD1. There are 16 residues in the CDR3. V shed 3 bases and J 2 bases; nucleotides not matched to a gene: 8. The germline gives CDR1 KGHDR, CDR2 SFDVKD. The DNA of the CDR3 is TGTGCCACCAGTGATCCGGGACAGGAGGGCGCCTACGAGCAGTACTTC. It is translated as CATSDPGQEGAYEQYF.

This clonotype was recorded many times. CDR3 residues: CASTVSGDYNEQYF. The CDR3 DNA follows: TGTGCCAGCACTGTATCGGGGGATTATAACGAGCAGTACTTC. The J gene is TRBJ2-7, the V gene TRBV27; D perhaps matches TRBD2 (6 bases). This CDR3 is 14 amino acids long. Germline loops: CDR1 MNHEY, CDR2 SMNVEV (reference sequence). The V end was cut by 7 bases, the J end by 5 bases, with 18 bases between.

The sample holds many counts of this clonotype. The chain carries TRBV19 and TRBJ2-5; D call uncertain. Trimming took off 0 bases at V and 3 bases at J, with 11 bases between the two ends. This CDR3 has 15 amino acids. Germline-derived CDR1 and CDR2 are LNHDA and SQIVND (reference sequence). For the CDR3, the DNA is TGTGCCAGTAGTATAGATCAGAGGCCAGAAGAGACCCAGTACTTC. This encodes CASSIDQRPEETQYF.

This clonotype has ten or more counts. The chain links TRBV10-3 to TRBJ1-2; a weak D match, TRBD1 (6 bases). The CDR3 extends over 19 amino acids. Germline lookup yields CDR1 ENHRY and CDR2 SYGVKD. Trimming shortened V by 4 bases and J by 4 bases, and 28 bases separated the two germline ends. In nucleotides, the CDR3 is TGTGCCATCAGTGTTGGGTTATTAAGAGGACAGCTTCGCGGCTATGGCTACACCTTC. It encodes CAISVGLLRGQLRGYGYTF.

This clonotype occurred many times. As DNA, the CDR3 is TGTGCCAGCACCCCTCGCGGGGGGCGCAGAACTGAAGCTTTCTTT. Its protein product is CASTPRGGRRTEAFF. The chain recombines TRBV6-5 with TRBJ1-1; D is possibly TRBD1 (6 bases). V was shortened by 7 bases and J by 5 bases, with 20 bases between the two germline ends. CDR3 size: 15 residues. Per the germline V gene, CDR1 is MNHEY and CDR2 is SVGAGI.

In this sample, this clonotype turned up many times. This rearrangement joins TRBV28 to TRBJ2-5; possibly TRBD2 for D (5 bases). Germline CDR1 is MDHEN and CDR2 is SYDVKM. V shed 6 bases and J shed 4 bases, with 15 bases lying between them. The CDR3 totals 14 residues. The CDR3 reads CASRWSSIAETQYF. CDR3 nucleotide sequence: TGTGCCAGCAGATGGTCTAGCATAGCAGAGACCCAGTACTTC.

The V call is TRBV11-2, the J call TRBJ1-3; D perhaps matches TRBD1 (5 bases). The CDR3 totals 17 residues. Trimming removed 1 base at V and 0 bases at J, with 13 bases between. CDR1 SGHAT and CDR2 FQNNGV come from the germline V gene. This CDR3 is CASSLVGTPNSGNTIYF. CDR3 bases: TGTGCCAGCAGCTTAGTCGGGACGCCAAACTCTGGAAACACCATATATTTT.

Worth noting for this clonotype: This may be a read error: a much more frequent sequence differs by one nucleotide. The gene calls are TRBV5-1 and TRBJ1-6; 8 nucleotides line up with TRBD1. CDR1 and CDR2 from the germline V gene are SGHRS and YFSETQ. With V trimmed by 0 bases and J by 6 bases, 2 bases remained unmatched. The CDR3 length is 15 residues. CDR3 residues: CASSLADRGNSPLHF. CDR3 coding DNA: TGCGCCAGCAGCTTGGCCGACAGGGGTAATTCACCCCTCCACTTT.

This clonotype was observed many times. The J gene is TRBJ2-7, the V gene TRBV6-2 or TRBV6-3; D not certain. The V end was cut by 2 bases, the J end by 7 bases, with 15 bases between. Germline values: CDR1 MNHEY, CDR2 SVGEGT. The CDR3 has 14 residues. This CDR3 is CASSYAGTAREQYF. CDR3 DNA sequence: TGTGCCAGCAGTTACGCAGGCACCGCGAGGGAGCAGTACTTC.

This clonotype came up many times. The V gene is TRBV12-3 or TRBV12-4, the J gene TRBJ2-5; possibly TRBD1 or TRBD2 for D (5 bases each). Trimming left V 9 bases short and J 5 bases short, with 16 bases between. CDR3 length: 13 residues. Here the CDR3 reads CASNARGGETQYF. In nucleotides, the CDR3 is TGTGCCAGTAACGCGAGGGGCGGGGAGACCCAGTACTTC.

Of note for this clonotype: The junction differs from germline at one of its ends, possibly a read error. The CDR3 DNA is TGTGCCAGTAGCCTACAGGGGAACGCTGAAGCTTTCTTT. Protein sequence: CASSLQGNAEAFF. V usage is TRBV19 and J usage is TRBJ1-1; 7 bases align to TRBD1. This CDR3 has 13 amino acids. Germline V gene lookup returns CDR1 LNHDA and CDR2 SQIVND (reference sequence). The variable domain in full, with the rest retrieved from reference TRBV19 and TRBJ1-1, is DGGITQSPKYLFRKEGQNVTLSCEQNLNHDAMYWYRQDPGQGLRLIYYSQIVNDFQKGDIAEGYSVSREKKESFPLTVTSAQKNPTAFYLCASSLQGNAEAFFGQGTRLTVV.

This clonotype occurred many times. This chain uses TRBV20-1 with TRBJ2-5, with TRBD1 identical over 10 bases. The CDR3 loop spans 14 amino acids. The germline gives CDR1 DFQATT, CDR2 SNEGSKA (reference sequence). Trimming took 6 bases from V and 5 from J; bases not matched to a gene: 9. The CDR3 sequence is CSAPRQGAWETQYF. DNA for the CDR3: TGCAGTGCGCCTAGACAGGGGGCATGGGAGACCCAGTACTTC.

The sample holds many counts of this clonotype. The gene calls are TRBV12-3 or TRBV12-4 and TRBJ2-7, with 8 bases identical to TRBD1. CDR3 size: 15 residues. The ends lost 8 bases at V and 7 bases at J; junction bases unmatched: 16. The CDR3 DNA reads TGTGCCAGCGGAAACCCAGGGACAGGTTTGGGAGAGCAGTACTTC. It yields the protein CASGNPGTGLGEQYF.

V gene TRBV6-5 combines with J gene TRBJ1-2, with D possibly being TRBD1 (5 bases). The CDR3 consists of 15 residues. Germline CDR1 MNHEY, CDR2 SVGAGI. V gave up 4 bases and J gave up 4 bases, with 16 bases separating them. The CDR3 reads CASSCSQGGRYGYTF. CDR3 DNA sequence: TGTGCCAGCAGTTGCTCGCAGGGCGGACGCTATGGCTACACCTTC.

This clonotype was recorded many times. The J gene is TRBJ2-5, the V gene TRBV7-2; 10 nucleotides line up with TRBD2. From germline, CDR1 is SGHTA and CDR2 FQGNSA. There are 16 residues in the CDR3. Unmatched junction bases numbered 10, after V lost 4 bases and J lost 5 bases. CDR3 DNA sequence: TGTGCCAGCAGCTCCAGCGGGAGGGCATTATTCGAGACCCAGTACTTC. This translates into CASSSSGRALFETQYF.

This clonotype has a count of ten or more. The V call is TRBV6-5, the J call TRBJ2-2; D is unresolved. Germline CDR1 is MNHEY and CDR2 is SVGAGI. CDR3 size: 15 residues. Trimming left V 2 bases short and J 1 base short, with 8 bases between. The CDR3 is CASSYRRQNTGELFF. The CDR3 nucleotides read TGTGCCAGCAGTTACCGGAGACAGAACACCGGGGAGCTGTTTTTT.

This chain uses TRBV6-2 or TRBV6-3 with TRBJ2-7; 12 nucleotides agree with TRBD2. This CDR3 has 20 amino acids. The V gene's germline CDR1 is MNHEY and CDR2 SVGEGT. J was trimmed by 0 bases and V by 3 bases; bases with no gene match: 15. CDR3 nucleotide sequence: TGTGCCAGCAGTTATCGAGATCATGGGTCGACTAGCGGGAGCTCCTACGAGCAGTACTTC. The encoded protein is CASSYRDHGSTSGSSYEQYF.

The CDR3 sequence is CASSAQGAGARETQYF. CDR3 DNA sequence: TGTGCCAGCAGTGCACAAGGTGCGGGAGCAAGGGAGACCCAGTACTTC. V is TRBV2 and J is TRBJ2-5; 7 bases fit TRBD2. After removal of 4 bases from V and 5 bases from J, the junction contained 13 bases not matched to a gene. Per germline, CDR1 SNHLY and CDR2 FYNNEI. This CDR3 is built from 16 residues.

This clonotype was found many times. The V gene is TRBV20-1, the J gene TRBJ2-7; possibly TRBD1 or TRBD2 for D (5 bases each). This CDR3 region has 15 residues. CDR1 and CDR2 (germline): DFQATT, SNEGSKA (reference sequence). Trimming removed 3 bases from V and 1 base from J, with 16 bases in between. CDR3 DNA sequence: TGCAGTGCTAGGGGACGGGCCAGCCCTTCCTACGAGCAGTACTTC. This sequence encodes CSARGRASPSYEQYF.

The chain uses TRBV19 and TRBJ1-5; 7 bases are a match to TRBD1. Germline V gene data show CDR1 as LNHDA and CDR2 as SQIVND (reference sequence). With V trimmed by 3 bases and J by 4 bases, 15 bases remained unmatched. This CDR3 comprises 18 residues. CDR3 protein: CASSMGGIRGRPNQPQHF. The CDR3 bases are TGTGCCAGTAGTATGGGGGGAATCAGGGGGAGACCGAATCAGCCCCAGCATTTT.

This clonotype was observed many times. V and J are TRBV6-1 and TRBJ2-7; 8 bases fit TRBD2. V gave up 6 bases and J gave up 0 bases; unmatched junction bases: 7. CDR3 length: 15 residues. Germline-derived CDR1 and CDR2 are MNHNS and SASEGT. The DNA of the CDR3 is TGTGCCAGCAGCAACCCTAGCGGGCTCTCCTACGAGCAGTACTTC. It encodes CASSNPSGLSYEQYF.

This clonotype appeared many times. The chain joins TRBV5-1 to TRBJ2-3, with TRBD2 matching 8 bases. The CDR3 extends over 15 amino acids. V was pared by 2 bases and J by 4 bases, with 6 bases of the junction left unmatched. From germline, CDR1 is SGHRS and CDR2 YFSETQ. The CDR3 sequence: CASSFSAGESDTQYF. The DNA of the CDR3 is TGCGCCAGCAGCTTTTCAGCGGGAGAATCAGATACGCAGTATTTT.

This clonotype was seen at least ten times. One junction end disagrees with the germline gene, perhaps due to a read error. In DNA form, the CDR3 reads TGTACCAGCAGTTTATGGCAGGGCTACGACGAGCAGTACTTC. This translates into CTSSLWQGYDEQYF. V usage is TRBV12-3 or TRBV12-4 and J usage is TRBJ2-7; D perhaps matches TRBD1 (5 bases). The CDR3 has 14 residues.

In this sample, this clonotype turned up a few times. The J gene is TRBJ2-5, the V gene TRBV29-1, with D possibly being TRBD1 or TRBD2 (5 bases each). Germline CDR1 reads SQVTM; CDR2 reads ANQGSEA. Trimming shortened V by 6 bases and J by 4 bases, and 18 bases separated the two germline ends. This CDR3 comprises 14 residues. The CDR3 loop reads CSVGDRDDAETQYF. In nucleotides, the CDR3 is TGCAGCGTGGGGGACCGGGACGATGCAGAGACCCAGTACTTC.

The rearrangement links TRBV12-3 or TRBV12-4 to TRBJ1-2; TRBD1 agrees at 8 bases. J was trimmed by 0 bases and V by 7 bases; bases with no gene match: 13. CDR3 length: 17 amino acids. Written as DNA, the CDR3 is TGTGCCAGCACCCGAGGAGGACAGGGAATCCCTAACTATGGCTACACCTTC. This gives the protein CASTRGGQGIPNYGYTF.

This chain connects TRBV6-1 to TRBJ2-4, with a weak D call TRBD1 (5 bases). The CDR3 runs 13 residues. Germline CDR1 reads MNHNS; CDR2 reads SASEGT. The V gene lost 11 bases and the J gene lost 8 bases, with 19 bases spanning the gap. Here the CDR3 DNA reads TGTGCCGCGGCCAGGGAAAGATCGGACATTCAGTACTTC. Amino acids: CAAARERSDIQYF.

This clonotype was observed a few times. This chain joins TRBV11-2 and TRBJ2-3, with 10 bases aligning to TRBD2. The CDR3 runs 14 residues. From germline, CDR1 is SGHAT and CDR2 FQNNGV. V was clipped by 5 bases and J by 5 bases; unmatched bases: 4. This CDR3 is CASSLLAGVDTQYF. The DNA of the CDR3 is TGTGCCAGCAGCCTTCTAGCGGGAGTAGATACGCAGTATTTT. The full variable domain, rest sourced from reference TRBV11-2 and TRBJ2-3, is EAGVAQSPRYKIIEKRQSVAFWCNPISGHATLYWYQQILGQGPKLLIQFQNNGVVDDSQLPKDRFSAERLKGVDSTLKIQPAKLEDSAVYLCASSLLAGVDTQYFGPGTRLTVL.

The sample holds one count of this clonotype. Just one base apart from a much larger clone, this may be a read error. The gene calls are TRBV18 and TRBJ2-7; the match to TRBD1 covers 7 bases. This CDR3 spans 14 amino acids. Germline loops: CDR1 KGHSH, CDR2 LQKENI. V was pared by 6 bases and J by 4 bases, with 9 bases of the junction left unmatched. CDR3 DNA sequence: TGTGCCAGCTCTCGTGGGACAGAATCTTACGAGCAGTACTTC. This sequence encodes CASSRGTESYEQYF.

In this sample, this clonotype turned up many times. This chain links TRBV24-1 with TRBJ1-1, with D unclear. This CDR3 is built from 12 residues. CDR1 is KGHDR, CDR2 SFDVKD, per germline. Trimming pared 9 bases from V and 1 base from J, leaving 8 bases between. In DNA form, the CDR3 reads TGTGCCACCTCCGACCCGAACACTGAAGCTTTCTTT. It translates to CATSDPNTEAFF.

This clonotype was observed at least ten times. This rearrangement joins TRBV7-3 to TRBJ1-2, with TRBD1 as a possible D gene (6 bases). From germline, CDR1 is SGHTA and CDR2 FQGTGA. Trimming left V 5 bases short and J 5 bases short, with 15 bases between. CDR3 length: 14 residues. CDR3 sequence (DNA): TGTGCCAGCAGCCCCGGGGGGGGCAGTTATGGCTACACCTTC. It specifies CASSPGGGSYGYTF.